The 3 T cell receptor beta chains below come from one sample, sequenced in a study of shared clonotypes between healthy human individuals. Naive CD8 cells were CD45RO-negative, positively selected for CCR7, excluding terminally differentiated effector memory CD45RA+ cells. Sequencing used immunoSEQ multiplex PCR; TCRdb keeps in-frame clones, though not all of them. Of some 800,000 clones in the sample, 80% to 95% were seen once. The sample taken for sequencing was naive CD8+ T cells sorted from blood. These receptors came from a man younger than 40 in good health.

This clone has only one observation. V usage is TRBV11-3 and J usage is TRBJ2-7, with TRBD1 matching 10 bases. Germline CDR1 reads SGHNT; CDR2 reads YENEEA. This CDR3 spans 16 amino acids. V lost 5 bases and J lost 6; bases outside the gene matches: 13. The CDR3 DNA is TGTGCCAGCAGCCTTACGGGGACAGGGGACGGCTCCGAGCAGTACTTC. It encodes CASSLTGTGDGSEQYF.

As regards this clone: The sample carries other DNA sequences with the same CDR3. The V call is TRBV7-2, the J call TRBJ2-1, with 8 positions matching TRBD1. The junction had 3 bases not matched to a gene; V was cut back by 5 bases and J by 3 bases. Germline V gives CDR1 SGHTA, CDR2 FQGNSA. The CDR3 has 14 amino acids. In DNA form, the CDR3 reads TGTGCCAGCAGCCCCGGACAGGGCTACAATGAGCAGTTCTTC. Translated, it gives CASSPGQGYNEQFF.

The V call is TRBV11-2, the J call TRBJ2-1, with TRBD2 matching over 8 bases. The germline CDR1 and CDR2 sequences are SGHAT and FQNNGV. The J segment lost 2 bases and the V segment lost 5 bases, leaving 14 bases of the junction unmatched. This CDR3 contains 18 residues. The CDR3: CASSPHVRAGGPYNEQFF. The CDR3 nucleotides are TGTGCCAGCAGCCCCCATGTCAGGGCGGGAGGCCCCTACAATGAGCAGTTCTTC.